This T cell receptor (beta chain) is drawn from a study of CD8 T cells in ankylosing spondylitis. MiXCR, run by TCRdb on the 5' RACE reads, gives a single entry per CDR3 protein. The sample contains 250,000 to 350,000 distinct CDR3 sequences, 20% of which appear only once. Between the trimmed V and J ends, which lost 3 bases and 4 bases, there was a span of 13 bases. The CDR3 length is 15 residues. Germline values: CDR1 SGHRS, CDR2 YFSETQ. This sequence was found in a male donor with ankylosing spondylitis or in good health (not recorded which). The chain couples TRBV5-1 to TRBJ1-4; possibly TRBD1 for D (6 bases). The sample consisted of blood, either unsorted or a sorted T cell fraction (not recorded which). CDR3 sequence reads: CASSSGAGNNEKLFF. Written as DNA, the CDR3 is TGCGCCAGCAGCTCGGGGGCAGGAAATAATGAAAAACTGTTTTTT.